This TCR beta chain was retrieved from a study of blood T cell repertoires in COVID-19 (dated by TCRdb to about 2020). The study in broad terms: Samples covering the acute and convalescent phases of COVID-19 were provided by collaborators in the United States, Italy and Spain. The samples were drawn from two sources: the first 160 participants of the ongoing ImmuneRACE study, and 950 to 1,500 subjects contributed by 6 global collaborators. The material from the prospective study consisted of cDNA or gDNA derived from T cells, B-cell-depleted T cells, or PBMCs. The repertoires were released in a freely available public database meant as a resource for research on the immune response to SARS-CoV-2. Subjects who had been exposed to COVID-19, were actively infected with it, or had recovered from it provided the deeply sampled blood TCRbeta repertoires that made up the dataset. A de-identified subject ID, COVID-19 status, age in years and sex were almost always included in the sample metadata. Where available, HLA class I and class II types were obtained from metadata supplied by the sample provider rather than from assay-based typing. Overall results and qualifications from the work: Clinical and demographic metadata were provided uncurated, with the amount varying by source and participant.

On this clone: Its antigen is currently not known. Nothing much larger sits one base from this clone, and base qualities are not available.

TCRbeta CDR3 regions were amplified from genomic DNA using the immunoSEQ Assay, a bias-controlled multiplex PCR. From the authors' description of their analysis: The number of nucleated cells in each sample was estimated from the amplification of reference gene primers within the assay. Sequence reads were collapsed and filtered to measure the absolute abundance of every unique TCRbeta CDR3 rearrangement. For each sample, productive Simpson clonality was calculated as the square root of Simpson's diversity index over productive rearrangements. Entries here come from immuneACCESS through TCRdb and include only in-frame sequences with V and J called. Some clones fail to appear in such tables; in the studies checked, an unresolved V gene covers under half of the shortfall, and the cause of the remainder is unknown. Clonal size and the V and J genes are those of that table, whereas D and trimming came from the DNA. The sample has 250,000 to 350,000 clones on record, 70% to 90% of them singletons. The ten top clones hold 3.5% to 4.5% of the sample.

The collaborating institutions used their own protocols to collect whole blood in K2EDTA tubes. Collaborator samples were shipped for TCRbeta analysis as frozen whole blood, isolated PBMCs, or DNA extracted from either sample type. Spanning cysteine to phenylalanine, the CDR3 consists of 15 amino acids. Just CDR3 DNA is preserved here, 45 bases in frame from base 1. Via the germline V gene, CDR1 is SGHVS and CDR2 FNYEAQ. The germline V end is reduced by 1 base and the J end by 6 bases; junction bases left unmatched: 5. The clonotype comes from a woman in her forties or fifties with active or convalescent COVID-19. Material for sequencing was peripheral blood. The V gene is TRBV7-6 and the J gene is TRBJ2-1; the junction holds 8 bases that match TRBD1. The CDR3 corresponds to CASSLGVTGANEQFF. The nucleotides read TGTGCCAGCAGCTTAGGGGTGACAGGGGCCAATGAGCAGTTCTTC.